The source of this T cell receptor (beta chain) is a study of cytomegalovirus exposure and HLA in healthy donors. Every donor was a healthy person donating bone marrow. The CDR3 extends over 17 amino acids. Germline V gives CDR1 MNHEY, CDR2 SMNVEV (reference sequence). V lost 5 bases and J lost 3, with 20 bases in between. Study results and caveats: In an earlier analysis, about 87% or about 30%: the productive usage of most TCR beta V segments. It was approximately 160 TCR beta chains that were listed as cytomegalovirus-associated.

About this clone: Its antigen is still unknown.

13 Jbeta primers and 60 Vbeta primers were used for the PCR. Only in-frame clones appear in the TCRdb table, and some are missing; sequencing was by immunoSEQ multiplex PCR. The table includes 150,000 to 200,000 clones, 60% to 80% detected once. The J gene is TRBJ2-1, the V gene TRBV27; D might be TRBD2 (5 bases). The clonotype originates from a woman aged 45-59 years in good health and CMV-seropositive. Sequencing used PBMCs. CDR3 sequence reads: CASSPTPGLKNYNEQFF. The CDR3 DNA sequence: TGTGCCAGCAGTCCTACCCCCGGACTTAAAAACTACAATGAGCAGTTCTTC.